One sample yielded the 11 T cell receptor beta chains listed below, sequenced in a study of human T cells and chemical hapten exposure. This sample's time point: patch test 3, about 24 weeks after DPC sensitization. Documented treatment: therapeutic diphenylcyclopropenone sensitization with weekly scalp DPC. TCRdb recomputed calls from the RACE reads with MiXCR, one row per CDR3 protein. The table has 55,000 to 75,000 distinct CDR3 sequences, around 12% seen once. The specimen was whole blood, collected in connection with sensitization to the hapten diphenylcyclopropenone (DPC). These receptors all stem from a man aged 25 to 40 with alopecia areata. Some clones in this sample may be carry-over from other donors' samples.

The rearrangement uses TRBV6-2 or TRBV6-3 and TRBJ1-5, with a possible D match to TRBD1 (5 bases). Trimming shortened V by 2 bases and J by 2 bases, and 16 bases separated the two germline ends. This CDR3 comprises 17 residues. Germline loops: CDR1 MNHEY, CDR2 SVGEGT. The CDR3 DNA sequence: TGTGCCAGCAGTTACCGCCTGGGGGAGATCGGCAATCAGCCCCAGCATTTT. Amino acids: CASSYRLGEIGNQPQHF.

The CDR3 DNA sequence: TGTGCCAGCAGTAGGGACAGGGCCTACAATGAGCAGTTCTTC. Translating gives CASSRDRAYNEQFF. V is TRBV2 and J is TRBJ2-1, with 9 bases lining up with TRBD1. Trimming at V came to 5 bases and at J to 2 bases, leaving 1 base not matched to a gene. Germline V gene data show CDR1 as SNHLY and CDR2 as FYNNEI. This CDR3 region has 14 residues.

V usage is TRBV3-1 and J usage is TRBJ2-7; 7 bases agree with TRBD1. Germline assignment: CDR1 LGHDT and CDR2 YNNKEL (reference sequence). V dropped 1 base and J dropped 6; count of bases not matched to a gene: 9. The CDR3 is 15 residues long. Written as DNA, the CDR3 is TGTGCCAGCAGCCAAGCCGGGACAGACGGCCCCGAGCAGTACTTC. This codes for CASSQAGTDGPEQYF.

There are a few counts of this clonotype. The rearrangement links TRBV20-1 to TRBJ2-3; 12 bases fit TRBD2. The CDR3 is 18 amino acids. CDR1 DFQATT and CDR2 SNEGSKA come from the germline V gene (reference sequence). V dropped 2 bases and J dropped 2; count of bases not matched to a gene: 11. In DNA form, the CDR3 reads TGCAGTGCTAGAACCGGGACTAGCGGGCACTACCTCACAGATACGCAGTATTTT. Its translation: CSARTGTSGHYLTDTQYF.

As concerns this clonotype: At one boundary the junction diverges from the germline segment, which might be a read error. V and J are TRBV5-6 and TRBJ2-5, with TRBD2 as a possible D gene (5 bases). Germline assignment: CDR1 SGHDT and CDR2 YYEEEE. The CDR3 sequence is 11 residues long. CDR3 in amino acids: CVSSAGETQYF. The DNA for the CDR3 is TGTGTCAGCAGCGCGGGAGAGACCCAGTACTTC.

This clonotype has a handful of counts. V gene TRBV28 combines with J gene TRBJ2-7; 8 positions agree with TRBD2. The germline gives CDR1 MDHEN, CDR2 SYDVKM. V trimming: 7 bases; J trimming: 0 bases; junction bases outside the gene matches: 8. The CDR3 length is 15 residues. CDR3 sequence reads: CASTPRGTSSYEQYF. The CDR3 DNA reads as TGTGCCAGCACTCCTCGGGGGACTAGCTCCTACGAGCAGTACTTC.

This clonotype was observed a handful of times. Here the CDR3 reads CSASRTAFDEQYF. The CDR3 DNA sequence: TGCAGTGCTAGTCGGACAGCCTTTGACGAGCAGTACTTC. This rearrangement joins TRBV20-1 to TRBJ2-7; D may be TRBD1 (6 bases). The germline V and J ends were trimmed by 3 bases and 5 bases, with 14 bases remaining between them. CDR3 length: 13 amino acids. The germline V gene encodes CDR1 DFQATT and CDR2 SNEGSKA (reference sequence).

The chain links TRBV7-9 to TRBJ2-7, with unresolved D. Germline-derived CDR1 and CDR2 are SEHNR and FQNEAQ (reference sequence). CDR3 size: 12 residues. V lost 5 bases, J lost 6 bases, and 11 bases lay in between. The CDR3 here is CASSLSEFEQYF. The CDR3 coding sequence is TGTGCCAGCAGCCTCAGCGAGTTCGAGCAGTACTTC.

The rearrangement joins TRBV20-1 to TRBJ2-1; D assignment may be TRBD1 or TRBD2 (6 bases each). The germline gives CDR1 DFQATT, CDR2 SNEGSKA (reference sequence). Trimming cost V 0 bases and J 9 bases, with 15 bases left between them. The CDR3 runs 14 residues. The CDR3 coding sequence is TGCAGTGCTAGAGATCGGGGGCCGGTTGGTGAGCAGTTCTTC. Residues: CSARDRGPVGEQFF.

This clonotype was detected a few times. The chain has TRBV3-1 and TRBJ2-2; D gene uncertain. The CDR3 consists of 16 residues. Trimming pared 0 bases from V and 2 bases from J, leaving 10 bases between. Germline-derived CDR1 and CDR2 are LGHDT and YNNKEL (reference sequence). CDR3 protein: CASSQDWRHNTGELFF. The CDR3 DNA reads TGTGCCAGCAGCCAAGATTGGAGACACAACACCGGGGAGCTGTTTTTT.

This chain connects TRBV24-1 to TRBJ1-2; D gene uncertain. V was trimmed by 2 bases and J by 4 bases, leaving 13 bases between them. The CDR3 has 15 amino acids. In germline, CDR1 is KGHDR, CDR2 SFDVKD. CDR3 loop: CATSDSEAAVYGYTF. CDR3 bases: TGTGCCACCAGTGATTCGGAAGCCGCCGTCTATGGCTACACCTTC.